Listed below are T cell receptor beta chains from one sample, sequenced in a study of immune heterogeneity within non-small cell lung tumors. TCRdb ran MiXCR on the multiplex PCR reads and lists one entry per CDR3 protein. In the table there are about 3,500 distinct CDR3 sequences, under 30% of which are singletons. Sequences were obtained from lung tumor tissue. Source of these receptors: a man aged 60 to 69 with non-small cell lung cancer. Both conserved end residues are part of each CDR3. The D gene is left open where the match is weak. Size values are once, few and many counts, or a class for expanded clones, and some rows have none.

clone_size d_call j_call v_call cdr3_aa cdr3_nt
NA TRBD1 TRBJ1-4 TRBV27 CASSTGVANEKLSF TGTGCCAGCAGCACAGGGGTGGCTAATGAAAAACTGTCTTTT
NA TRBD2 TRBJ2-2 TRBV20-1 CSAQGLAVGELFF TGCAGTGCCCAGGGACTAGCGGTCGGGGAGCTGTTTTTT
NA NA TRBJ2-7 TRBV20-1 CSARVWDMTYEQCF TGCAGTGCTAGAGTCTGGGACATGACCTACGAGCAGTGCTTC
NA TRBD2 TRBJ2-1 TRBV5-1 CASRVLAGGISNEQFF TGCGCCAGCAGAGTACTAGCGGGAGGGATAAGTAATGAGCAGTTCTTC
NA NA TRBJ2-2 TRBV4-2 CASSQVSQLAAGGELFF TGTGCCAGCAGCCAAGTGTCCCAGTTAGCGGCGGGCGGGGAGCTGTTTTTT
NA NA TRBJ2-2 TRBV5-1 CASSPLMDTGDLFF TGCGCCAGCAGCCCTCTTATGGACACCGGGGATCTGTTTTTT
few TRBD2 TRBJ2-3 TRBV2 CASNSGKVGLVTDTQYF TGTGCCAGCAACAGTGGGAAAGTGGGACTAGTTACAGATACGCAGTATTTT
NA TRBD1 TRBJ2-7 TRBV7-8 CASSSFGTGAHEQYF TGTGCCAGCAGCTCCTTCGGGACAGGGGCCCACGAGCAGTACTTC
medium-sized TRBD1 TRBJ1-1 TRBV24-1 CATRQGRNTEAFF TGTGCCACACGACAGGGCCGGAACACTGAAGCTTTCTTT
medium-sized TRBD2 TRBJ2-1 TRBV20-1 CSVTAGGPYNEQFF TGCAGTGTCACAGCGGGAGGGCCTTACAATGAGCAGTTCTTC
NA NA TRBJ2-3 TRBV3-1 CASSQLADTQYF TGTGCCAGCAGCCAATTGGCAGATACGCAGTATTTT
medium-sized NA TRBJ1-2 TRBV18 CASSPSRAGEVGGYTF TGTGCCAGCTCACCTTCCCGGGCAGGGGAAGTAGGCGGCTACACCTTC
NA TRBD2 TRBJ2-7 TRBV7-9 CTSSLFGGRVHEQYF TGTACCAGCAGCTTATTCGGCGGGAGGGTCCACGAGCAGTACTTC
medium-sized TRBD1 TRBJ2-7 TRBV30 CAWRTGPKSDEQYF TGTGCCTGGAGGACAGGGCCGAAGTCCGACGAGCAGTACTTC
NA NA TRBJ1-1 TRBV15 CATSRDRGATREAFF TGTGCCACCAGCAGAGATCGAGGGGCAACTAGGGAAGCTTTCTTT
medium-sized NA TRBJ1-1 TRBV20-1 CSAHGVLPLNTEAFF TGCAGTGCCCACGGAGTACTACCACTCAACACTGAAGCTTTCTTT
medium-sized NA TRBJ2-2 TRBV20-1 CSARKGGGELFF TGCAGTGCTAGAAAGGGGGGCGGGGAGCTGTTTTTT
NA NA TRBJ2-7 TRBV18 CASSPDGRSYEQYF TGTGCCAGCTCCCCCGACGGACGCTCCTACGAGCAGTACTTC
NA TRBD1 TRBJ1-2 TRBV2 CASSERAGTVWYGYTF TGTGCCAGCAGTGAAAGGGCCGGGACAGTGTGGTATGGCTACACCTTC
medium-sized NA TRBJ1-1 TRBV20-1 CSARVVDTANTEAFF TGCAGTGCTAGAGTGGTAGATACAGCGAACACTGAAGCTTTCTTT
NA NA TRBJ2-3 TRBV2 CASSMTDTQYF TGTGCCAGCAGTATGACAGATACGCAGTATTTT
few NA TRBJ1-1 TRBV6-1 CASRGSPGVNTEAFF TGTGCCAGCAGGGGGTCCCCGGGAGTGAACACTGAAGCTTTCTTT
NA TRBD2 TRBJ2-1 TRBV15 CATSRVPSGRGNEQFF TGTGCCACCAGCAGAGTGCCTAGCGGGAGGGGAAATGAGCAGTTCTTC
NA NA TRBJ1-1 TRBV30 CAWSLEGTMNTEAFF TGTGCCTGGAGTCTGGAGGGAACTATGAACACTGAAGCTTTCTTT
NA TRBD2 TRBJ2-7 TRBV3-1 CASSHHSGPTQYF TGTGCCAGCAGCCACCATAGCGGGCCGACGCAGTACTTC
medium-sized NA TRBJ1-5 TRBV19 CASSSLFEWDLNQPQHF TGTGCCAGTAGTAGTCTGTTTGAGTGGGACCTCAATCAGCCCCAGCATTTT
NA TRBD1 TRBJ1-2 TRBV11-2 CASSADREANYGYTF TGTGCCAGCAGCGCAGACAGGGAGGCTAACTATGGCTACACCTTC
few NA TRBJ2-5 TRBV14 CASSQDRGETQYF TGTGCCAGCAGCCAAGATAGGGGGGAGACCCAGTACTTC
few TRBD2 TRBJ2-5 TRBV25-1 CASSDFASGRFGQETQYF TGTGCCAGCAGTGATTTTGCTAGCGGGAGATTCGGGCAAGAGACCCAGTACTTC
NA NA TRBJ1-2 TRBV12-3/TRBV12-4 CASSPWDNYGYTF TGTGCCAGCAGTCCCTGGGACAATTATGGCTACACCTTC
medium-sized TRBD2 TRBJ2-2 TRBV6-1 CASRLSGSTGELFF TGTGCCAGCAGGCTTAGCGGGAGCACCGGGGAGCTGTTTTTT
few NA TRBJ2-2 TRBV5-4 CASSFGRGVTGELFF TGTGCCAGCAGCTTTGGTAGGGGAGTCACCGGGGAGCTGTTTTTT
NA NA TRBJ1-2 TRBV6-1 CASRDRTTIYGYTF TGTGCCAGCAGAGACAGGACGACTATCTATGGCTACACCTTC
few NA TRBJ1-5 TRBV20-1 CSARNRISNQPQHF TGCAGTGCTAGAAACAGGATTAGCAATCAGCCCCAGCATTTT
medium-sized TRBD1 TRBJ2-3 TRBV6-1 CASSEGTGYTDTQYF TGTGCCAGCAGTGAAGGGACAGGCTACACAGATACGCAGTATTTT
NA NA TRBJ2-5 TRBV28 CASSLSMGLWGETQYF TGTGCCAGCAGTTTATCCATGGGTTTGTGGGGGGAGACCCAGTACTTC
few NA TRBJ1-1 TRBV4-1 CASSQGGPANTGAFF TGCGCCAGCAGCCAAGGTGGTCCGGCGAACACTGGAGCTTTCTTT
once NA TRBJ2-7 TRBV5-6 CASTLAETSGQYF TGTGCCAGCACCTTGGCCGAGACCTCGGGGCAGTACTTC
medium-sized NA TRBJ2-3 TRBV9 CASTQTLATTDTQYF TGTGCCAGCACCCAAACTCTAGCAACCACAGATACGCAGTATTTT
medium-sized NA TRBJ1-1 TRBV19 CASSTPENTEAFF TGTGCCAGTAGTACACCGGAGAACACTGAAGCTTTCTTT
NA NA TRBJ2-1 TRBV7-3 CASSLTRDYEQFF TGTGCCAGCAGCTTGACGAGAGACTATGAGCAGTTCTTC
large TRBD2 TRBJ2-7 TRBV20-1 CSARTSGTLSYEQYF TGCAGTGCCAGGACTAGCGGGACCCTCTCCTACGAGCAGTACTTC
medium-sized NA TRBJ2-7 TRBV3-1 CASSQAGEQYF TGTGCCAGCAGCCAAGCGGGAGAGCAGTACTTC
NA NA TRBJ2-7 TRBV27 CASSHQAPDYGLLSYEQYF TGTGCCAGCAGTCACCAGGCCCCGGACTACGGTCTACTCTCCTACGAGCAGTACTTC
medium-sized TRBD2 TRBJ2-3 TRBV6-1 CASRGLAGVTDTQYF TGTGCCAGCAGGGGACTAGCGGGAGTCACAGATACGCAGTATTTT
few TRBD2 TRBJ2-2 TRBV5-1 CASSTSAGAANTGELFF TGCGCCAGCAGCACCTCGGCGGGAGCGGCGAACACCGGGGAGCTGTTTTTT
NA NA TRBJ1-1 TRBV28 CASSLGVGTEAFF TGTGCCAGCAGTTTGGGAGTCGGCACTGAAGCTTTCTTT
NA TRBD2 TRBJ2-5 TRBV12-3/TRBV12-4 CASSLSGGSEGTQYF TGTGCCAGCAGCCTTAGCGGGGGGTCGGAAGGGACCCAGTACTTC
medium-sized NA TRBJ2-7 TRBV7-3 CASSLGASYEQYF TGTGCCAGCAGCTTAGGGGCCTCCTACGAGCAGTACTTC
medium-sized NA TRBJ2-1 TRBV6-1 CASSPREGSNEQFF TGTGCCAGCAGCCCCCGAGAAGGGTCCAATGAGCAGTTCTTC
few NA TRBJ1-4 TRBV6-5 CASSYSTGRSDEKLFF TGTGCCAGCAGTTACTCGACGGGGCGTTCCGATGAAAAACTGTTTTTT
NA TRBD2 TRBJ2-4 TRBV7-2 CASSLLAGVLGSGDIQYF TGTGCCAGCAGCTTGCTAGCGGGAGTACTTGGCTCTGGGGACATTCAGTACTTC
medium-sized TRBD1 TRBJ2-3 TRBV2 CASIGQGYTDTQYF TGTGCCAGCATTGGACAGGGATACACAGATACGCAGTATTTT
NA TRBD1 TRBJ1-5 TRBV15 CATSGGTDNQPQHF TGTGCCACCAGTGGTGGGACAGATAATCAGCCCCAGCATTTT